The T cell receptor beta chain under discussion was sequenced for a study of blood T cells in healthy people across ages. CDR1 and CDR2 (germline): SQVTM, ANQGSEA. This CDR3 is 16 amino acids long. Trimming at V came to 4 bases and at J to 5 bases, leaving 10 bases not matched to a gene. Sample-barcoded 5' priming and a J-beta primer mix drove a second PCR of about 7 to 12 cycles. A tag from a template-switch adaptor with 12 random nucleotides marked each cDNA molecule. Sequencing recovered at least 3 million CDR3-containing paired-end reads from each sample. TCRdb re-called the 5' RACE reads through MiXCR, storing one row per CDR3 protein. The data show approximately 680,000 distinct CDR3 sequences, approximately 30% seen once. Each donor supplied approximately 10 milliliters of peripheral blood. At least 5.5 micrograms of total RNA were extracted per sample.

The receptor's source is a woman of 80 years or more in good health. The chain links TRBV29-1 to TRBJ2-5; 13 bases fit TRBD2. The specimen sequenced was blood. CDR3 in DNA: TGCAGCGTTGGCACGACTAGCGGGAGGAGTTCGGAGACCCAGTACTTC. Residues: CSVGTTSGRSSETQYF. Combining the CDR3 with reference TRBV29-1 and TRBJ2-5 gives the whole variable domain SAVISQKPSRDICQRGTSLTIQCQVDSQVTMMFWYRQQPGQSLTLIATANQGSEATYESGFVIDKFPISRPNLTFSTLTVSNMSPEDSSIYLCSVGTTSGRSSETQYFGPGTRLLVL.